These 9 T cell receptor beta chains came from one sample sequenced in a study of shared clonotypes between healthy human individuals. Sequencing was performed with immunoSEQ multiplex PCR; in TCRdb, only in-frame clones are kept and a portion is missing. Of about 2.3 million clones listed, approximately 93% are singletons. Sequences were obtained from naive CD4+ T cells from PBMCs. The subset was: CD45RA+ positively selected. The receptor set was obtained from a man in his late teens or twenties in good health. Some clones in this sample may be carry-over from other donors' samples.

The V call is TRBV23-1, the J call TRBJ1-1; D is unclear. TRBV23-1 is given ORF status, its function remaining uncertain. This CDR3 has 14 residues. V dropped 2 bases and J dropped 0 bases, with 7 bases sitting between them. Written as DNA, the CDR3 is TGCGCCAGCAGTCAACCTACAATGAACACTGAAGCTTTCTTT. This codes for CASSQPTMNTEAFF.

This sequence joins TRBV10-1 and TRBJ2-1; tentative D call: TRBD2 (5 bases). Trimming cost V 0 bases and J 10 bases, with 7 bases left between them. The CDR3 covers 12 residues. Germline CDR1 is WNHNN and CDR2 is SYGVQD (reference sequence). CDR3 loop: CASSESRREQFF. CDR3 DNA: TGCGCCAGCAGTGAGTCGCGGAGGGAGCAGTTCTTC.

V is TRBV23-1 and J is TRBJ2-1, with a weak D call TRBD2 (6 bases). TRBV23-1 is an ORF for which the function is uncertain. This CDR3 spans 14 amino acids. CDR3 amino acids: CANLMGRRENEQFF. Here the CDR3 DNA reads TGCGCAAATTTGATGGGTAGGCGGGAAAATGAGCAGTTCTTC.

The sample holds one count of this clone. This chain connects TRBV27 to TRBJ2-6; D is possibly TRBD1 (5 bases). The CDR3 consists of 18 residues. The germline V gene encodes CDR1 MNHEY and CDR2 SMNVEV (reference sequence). Trimming cost V 5 bases and J 2 bases, with 19 bases left between them. This CDR3 reads CASSIGTGQGTGANVLTF. The CDR3 DNA sequence: TGTGCCAGCAGTATCGGTACAGGTCAAGGAACTGGGGCCAACGTCCTGACTTTC.

The chain recombines TRBV6-5 with TRBJ1-5, with 10 bases fitting TRBD1. Per germline, CDR1 MNHEY and CDR2 SVGAGI. With V trimmed by 6 bases and J by 7 bases, 6 bases remained unmatched. The CDR3 extends over 14 amino acids. CDR3 loop: CASRRQGARQPQHF. CDR3 sequence (DNA): TGTGCCAGCAGGCGACAGGGGGCGAGGCAGCCCCAGCATTTT.

The V and J genes are TRBV5-6 and TRBJ2-1, with TRBD2 matching over 7 bases. The CDR3 is 15 amino acids. Germline V CDR1 and CDR2: SGHDT, YYEEEE. V was clipped by 1 base and J by 6 bases; unmatched bases: 7. CDR3 DNA: TGTGCCAGCAGCTTGCGTGGGGGGGAGTCCAATGAGCAGTTCTTC. Encoded protein: CASSLRGGESNEQFF. Full variable domain (rest looked up from reference TRBV5-6 and TRBJ2-1): DAGVTQSPTHLIKTRGQQVTLRCSPKSGHDTVSWYQQALGQGPQFIFQYYEEEERQRGNFPDRFSGHQFPNYSSELNVNALLLGDSALYLCASSLRGGESNEQFFGPGTRLTVL.

The V and J genes are TRBV7-9 and TRBJ2-6; 9 bases align to TRBD1. V shed 4 bases, J shed 3 bases, and the junction held 7 bases outside the gene matches. The CDR3 consists of 17 residues. Germline V gene data show CDR1 as SEHNR and CDR2 as FQNEAQ (reference sequence). As DNA, the CDR3 is TGTGCCAGCAGCTCGGACAGGGGAATTGGTGGGGCCAACGTCCTGACTTTC. As protein: CASSSDRGIGGANVLTF.

This chain joins TRBV28 and TRBJ2-7; perhaps TRBD1 as D (6 bases). V dropped 3 bases and J dropped 4 bases, with 10 bases sitting between them. Germline assignment: CDR1 MDHEN and CDR2 SYDVKM. CDR3 length: 13 residues. The CDR3 nucleotides read TGTGCCAGCAGTTTTGGGACAATGTACGAGCAGTACTTC. Translation: CASSFGTMYEQYF.

The chain joins TRBV10-1 to TRBJ2-1; tentatively, D is TRBD1 or TRBD2 (6 bases each). CDR3 length equals 16 residues. Germline CDR1 WNHNN, CDR2 SYGVQD (reference sequence). Trimming cost V 9 bases and J 4 bases, with 22 bases left between them. CDR3 sequence reads: CARYRPGKGGYNEQFF. In DNA form, the CDR3 reads TGCGCCAGATACAGACCGGGAAAGGGGGGATACAATGAGCAGTTCTTC.